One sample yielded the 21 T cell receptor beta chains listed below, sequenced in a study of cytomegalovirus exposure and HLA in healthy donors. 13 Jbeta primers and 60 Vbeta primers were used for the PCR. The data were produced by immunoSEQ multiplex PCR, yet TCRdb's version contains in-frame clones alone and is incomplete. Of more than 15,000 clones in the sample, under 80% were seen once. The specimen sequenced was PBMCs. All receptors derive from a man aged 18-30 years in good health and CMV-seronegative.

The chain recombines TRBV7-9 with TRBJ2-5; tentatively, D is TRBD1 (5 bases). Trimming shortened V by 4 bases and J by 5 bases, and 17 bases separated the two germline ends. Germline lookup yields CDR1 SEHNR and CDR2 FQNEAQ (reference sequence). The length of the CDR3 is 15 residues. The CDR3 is CASSSSSGSLETQYF. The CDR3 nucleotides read TGTGCCAGCAGCTCTTCGTCAGGGTCATTGGAGACCCAGTACTTC.

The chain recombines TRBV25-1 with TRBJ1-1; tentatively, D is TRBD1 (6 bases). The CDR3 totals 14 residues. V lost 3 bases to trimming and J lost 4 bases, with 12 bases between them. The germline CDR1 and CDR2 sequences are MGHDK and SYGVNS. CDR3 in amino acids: CASSDETGTTEAFF. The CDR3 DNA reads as TGTGCCAGCAGTGATGAAACAGGGACCACTGAAGCTTTCTTT.

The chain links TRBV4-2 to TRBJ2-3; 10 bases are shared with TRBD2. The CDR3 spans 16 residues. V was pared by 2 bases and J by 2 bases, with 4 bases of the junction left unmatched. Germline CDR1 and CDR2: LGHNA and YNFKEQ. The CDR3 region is CASSQFSGGFTDTQYF. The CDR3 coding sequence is TGTGCCAGCAGCCAATTTAGCGGGGGGTTCACAGATACGCAGTATTTT.

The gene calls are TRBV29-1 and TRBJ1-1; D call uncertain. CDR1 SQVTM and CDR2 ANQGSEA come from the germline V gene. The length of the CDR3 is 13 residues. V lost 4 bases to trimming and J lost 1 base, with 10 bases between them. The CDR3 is CSVGPGKNTEAFF. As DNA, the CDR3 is TGCAGCGTTGGGCCGGGTAAGAACACTGAAGCTTTCTTT.

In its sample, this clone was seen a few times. The chain's CDR3 is CSVERDRGQTQYF. The CDR3 DNA follows: TGCAGCGTCGAGCGGGACAGGGGTCAGACCCAGTACTTC. The rearrangement joins TRBV29-1 to TRBJ2-5, with 10 nucleotides matching TRBD1. Germline values: CDR1 SQVTM, CDR2 ANQGSEA. The CDR3 sequence is 13 residues long. V was pared by 6 bases and J by 6 bases, with 7 bases of the junction left unmatched.

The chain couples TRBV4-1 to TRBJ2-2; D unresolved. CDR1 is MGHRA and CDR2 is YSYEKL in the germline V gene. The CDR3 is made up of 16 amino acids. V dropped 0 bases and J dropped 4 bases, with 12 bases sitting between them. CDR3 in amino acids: CASSQDGEQITGELFF. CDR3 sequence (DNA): TGCGCCAGCAGCCAAGATGGCGAACAGATCACCGGGGAGCTGTTTTTT.

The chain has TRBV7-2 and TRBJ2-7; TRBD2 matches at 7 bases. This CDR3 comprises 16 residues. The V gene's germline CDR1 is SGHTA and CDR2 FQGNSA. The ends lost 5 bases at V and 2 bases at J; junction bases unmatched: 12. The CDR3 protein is CASSSLAGAYPYEQYF. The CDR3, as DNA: TGTGCCAGCAGCAGCTTGGCGGGAGCTTATCCCTACGAGCAGTACTTC. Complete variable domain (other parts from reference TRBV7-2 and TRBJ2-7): GAGVSQSPSNKVTEKGKDVELRCDPISGHTALYWYRQSLGQGLEFLIYFQGNSAPDKSGLPSDRFSAERTGGSVSTLTIQRTQQEDSAVYLCASSSLAGAYPYEQYFGPGTRLTVT.

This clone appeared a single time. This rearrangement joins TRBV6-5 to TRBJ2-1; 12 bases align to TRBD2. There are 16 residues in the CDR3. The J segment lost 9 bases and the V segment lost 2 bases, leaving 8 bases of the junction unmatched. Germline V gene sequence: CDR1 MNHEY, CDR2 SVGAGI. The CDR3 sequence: CASSYGGGLAGVEQFF. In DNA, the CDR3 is TGTGCCAGCAGTTACGGAGGGGGACTAGCGGGTGTTGAGCAGTTCTTC.

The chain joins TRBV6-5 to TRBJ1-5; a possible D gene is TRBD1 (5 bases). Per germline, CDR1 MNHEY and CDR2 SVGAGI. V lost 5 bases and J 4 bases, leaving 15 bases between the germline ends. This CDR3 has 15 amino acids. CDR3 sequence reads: CASSPSAGVNQPQHF. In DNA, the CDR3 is TGTGCCAGCAGTCCCTCCGCGGGGGTGAATCAGCCCCAGCATTTT.

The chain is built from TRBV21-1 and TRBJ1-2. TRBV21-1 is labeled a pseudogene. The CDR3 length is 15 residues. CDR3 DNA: TGTGCCAGCAGCAAGACACTGGAGGTCGCGGGTGGCTACACCTTC. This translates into CASSKTLEVAGGYTF.

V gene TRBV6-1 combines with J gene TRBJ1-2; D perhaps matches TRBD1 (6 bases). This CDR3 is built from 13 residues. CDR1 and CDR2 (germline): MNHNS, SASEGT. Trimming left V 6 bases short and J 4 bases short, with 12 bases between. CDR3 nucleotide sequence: TGTGCCAGCAGATTGGGACAAAGCTATGGCTACACCTTC. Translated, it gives CASRLGQSYGYTF.

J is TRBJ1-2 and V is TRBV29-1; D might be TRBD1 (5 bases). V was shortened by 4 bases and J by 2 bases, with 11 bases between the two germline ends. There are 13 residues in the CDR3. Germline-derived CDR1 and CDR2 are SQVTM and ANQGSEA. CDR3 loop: CSVAAGNNYGYTF. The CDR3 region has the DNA TGCAGCGTTGCCGCAGGGAACAACTATGGCTACACCTTC.

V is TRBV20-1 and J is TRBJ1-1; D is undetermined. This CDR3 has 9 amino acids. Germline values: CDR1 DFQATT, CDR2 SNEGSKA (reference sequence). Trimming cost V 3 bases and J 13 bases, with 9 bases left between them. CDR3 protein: CSARPGDFF. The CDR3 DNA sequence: TGCAGTGCTAGGCCGGGAGATTTCTTT.

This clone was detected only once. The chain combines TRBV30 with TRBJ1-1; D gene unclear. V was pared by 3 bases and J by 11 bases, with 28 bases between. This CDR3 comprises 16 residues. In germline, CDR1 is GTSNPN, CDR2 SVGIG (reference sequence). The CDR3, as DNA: TGTGCCTGGAGGCCCGGTCACCAAAAGATCGGCGAGGATGCTTTCTTT. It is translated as CAWRPGHQKIGEDAFF.

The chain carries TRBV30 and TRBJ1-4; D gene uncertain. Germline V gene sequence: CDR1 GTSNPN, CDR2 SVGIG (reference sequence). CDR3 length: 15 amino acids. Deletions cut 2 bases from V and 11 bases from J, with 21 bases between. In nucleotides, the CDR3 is TGTGCCTGGAGTTCCGGGGTAGACCCCTTCCAGAAACTGTTTTTT. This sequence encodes CAWSSGVDPFQKLFF. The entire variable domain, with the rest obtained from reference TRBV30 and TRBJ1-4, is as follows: SQTIHQWPATLVQPVGSPLSLECTVEGTSNPNLYWYRQAAGRGLQLLFYSVGIGQISSEVPQNLSASRPQDRQFILSSKKLLLSDSGFYLCAWSSGVDPFQKLFFGSGTQLSVL.

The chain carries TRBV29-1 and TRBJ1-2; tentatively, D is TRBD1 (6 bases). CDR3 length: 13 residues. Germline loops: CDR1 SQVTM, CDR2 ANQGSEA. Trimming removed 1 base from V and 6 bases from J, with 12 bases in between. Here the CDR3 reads CSVEAWTEDGYTF. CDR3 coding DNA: TGCAGCGTTGAAGCCTGGACAGAGGATGGCTACACCTTC. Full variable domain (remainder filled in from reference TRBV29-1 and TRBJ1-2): SAVISQKPSRDICQRGTSLTIQCQVDSQVTMMFWYRQQPGQSLTLIATANQGSEATYESGFVIDKFPISRPNLTFSTLTVSNMSPEDSSIYLCSVEAWTEDGYTFGSGTRLTVV.

The CDR3 DNA reads TGTCCCCAGGGACACAATCAGCCCCAGCATTTT. This translates into CPQGHNQPQHF. This chain links TRBV6-1 with TRBJ1-5; D possibly corresponds to TRBD1 (6 bases). The CDR3 covers 11 residues. Germline CDR1 is MNHNS and CDR2 is SASEGT.

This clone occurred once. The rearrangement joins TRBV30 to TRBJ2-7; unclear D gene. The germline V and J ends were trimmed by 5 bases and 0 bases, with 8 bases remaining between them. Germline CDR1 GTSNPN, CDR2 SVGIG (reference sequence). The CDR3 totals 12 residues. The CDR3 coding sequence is TGTGCCTGGCGCAGAAGCTCCTACGAGCAGTACTTC. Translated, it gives CAWRRSSYEQYF.

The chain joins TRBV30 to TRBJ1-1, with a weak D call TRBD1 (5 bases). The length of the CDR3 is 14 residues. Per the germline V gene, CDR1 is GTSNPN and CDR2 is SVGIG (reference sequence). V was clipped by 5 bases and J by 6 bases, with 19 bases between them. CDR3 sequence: CAWAVEVPGAEAFF. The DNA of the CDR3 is TGTGCCTGGGCTGTCGAGGTCCCGGGGGCTGAAGCTTTCTTT.

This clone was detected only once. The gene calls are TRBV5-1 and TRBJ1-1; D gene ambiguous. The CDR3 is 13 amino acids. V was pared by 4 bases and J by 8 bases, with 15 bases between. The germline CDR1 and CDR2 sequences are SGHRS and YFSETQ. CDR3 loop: CASSPVPREEAFF. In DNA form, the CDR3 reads TGCGCCAGCAGCCCGGTCCCGCGTGAAGAAGCTTTCTTT.

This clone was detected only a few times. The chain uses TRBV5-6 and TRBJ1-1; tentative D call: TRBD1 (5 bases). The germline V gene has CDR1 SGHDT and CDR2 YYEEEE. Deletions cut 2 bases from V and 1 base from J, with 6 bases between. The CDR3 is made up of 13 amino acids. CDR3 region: CASSFDRNTEAFF. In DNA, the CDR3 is TGTGCCAGCAGCTTCGACAGGAACACTGAAGCTTTCTTT. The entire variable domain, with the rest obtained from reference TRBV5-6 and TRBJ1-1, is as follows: DAGVTQSPTHLIKTRGQQVTLRCSPKSGHDTVSWYQQALGQGPQFIFQYYEEEERQRGNFPDRFSGHQFPNYSSELNVNALLLGDSALYLCASSFDRNTEAFFGQGTRLTVV.